This T cell receptor (beta chain) was captured in a study of T cells in tumors and immune-related adverse events. Clones were read by immunoSEQ multiplex PCR, and TCRdb kept only the in-frame ones, dropping some. The sample has 4,000 to 6,000 clones; 65% are singletons. The CDR3 consists of 14 residues. V was clipped by 0 bases and J by 4 bases, with 12 bases between them. Per the germline V gene, CDR1 is GTSNPN and CDR2 is SVGIG (reference sequence). The chain couples TRBV30 to TRBJ1-1, with D possibly TRBD1 on 5 matching bases. The source material was gut tissue, sampled from a patient treated with anti-PD-1 therapy. This receptor was identified in a female donor with metastatic renal cell carcinoma. CDR3 amino acids: CAWSVTTGGTEAFF. The CDR3 region has the DNA TGTGCCTGGAGTGTGACTACGGGGGGCACTGAAGCTTTCTTT.